This record concerns one T cell receptor beta chain sequence. The V and J ends lost 0 bases and 5 bases respectively, with 4 bases between them. Germline V gene sequence: CDR1 GTSNPN, CDR2 SVGIG (reference sequence). CDR3 size: 11 residues. The source of the sample is a study of blood T cell repertoires in COVID-19. In the study overall: Specimens from acute and convalescent COVID-19 originated in the United States, Italy and Spain.

Profiled with immunoSEQ multiplex PCR; TCRdb holds only in-frame clones, not every one. The sample includes roughly 68,000 clones, approximately 81% of them seen just once. Specimen: peripheral blood. The rearrangement links TRBV30 to TRBJ2-5; no definite D call. This TCR was sampled from a man aged 45-60 years with active COVID-19. The CDR3 sequence is CAWSVSETQYF. The CDR3 nucleotides are TGTGCCTGGAGTGTATCTGAGACCCAGTACTTC.